This T cell receptor beta chain stems from a study of Graves' ophthalmopathy and Graves' hyperthyroidism. Study-wide results and limits: Prediction of ophthalmopathy progression reached roughly 70% sensitivity and around 75% specificity.

The ends lost 3 bases at V and 6 bases at J; junction bases unmatched: 8. The CDR3 is 14 residues long. Germline V gene data show CDR1 as DFQATT and CDR2 as SNEGSKA (reference sequence). RNA transcripts provided the template for amplifying TCR beta CDR3 regions. An opening RT-PCR round employed HTBI primers and preceded a second-round multiplex PCR. Via MiXCR, TCRdb re-called the multiplex PCR reads, giving one row per CDR3 protein. The sample consists of about 500,000 distinct CDR3 sequences, 35% to 45% of them appearing once. About this clonotype itself: The target antigen is unknown.

The source is an adult man with Graves' hyperthyroidism. The chain has TRBV20-1 and TRBJ1-2; TRBD1 matches 9 bases. Sample: peripheral blood or thyroid tissue (not recorded which). The CDR3 region is CSASHPTGGDGYTF. CDR3 in DNA: TGCAGTGCTAGCCACCCGACAGGGGGAGATGGCTACACCTTC.